This TCR beta chain comes out of a study of blood T cell repertoires in COVID-19. CDR3 length equals 15 residues. The J segment lost 2 bases and the V segment lost 3 bases, leaving 5 bases of the junction unmatched. Germline V gives CDR1 LNHNV, CDR2 YYDKDF (reference sequence). The protocol was immunoSEQ multiplex PCR, while the TCRdb copy is restricted to in-frame clones and leaves out a portion. The sample shows about 400,000 clones, nearly 90% of them seen only once. The clonotype comes from a middle-aged woman with acute COVID-19. The rearrangement uses TRBV15 and TRBJ1-2; 8 bases are a match to TRBD1. The source material was PBMCs or T cells enriched from blood (not recorded which). The CDR3 spells CATSRARQGNYGYTF. The CDR3 nucleotides are TGTGCCACCAGCAGGGCCCGACAGGGGAACTATGGCTACACCTTC.